The rows below give T cell receptor beta chains drawn from one sample of a study of vaccination and CD4 T cells after COVID-19. MiXCR, run by TCRdb on the PCR reads, gives a single entry per CDR3 protein. The sample shows over 10,000 distinct CDR3 sequences, 35% to 45% of them seen only once. Antigen specificity for these receptors is unknown. Sequenced: cultured CD4+ T cells from blood. These receptor sequences come from a human donor with COVID-19. CDR3s include the opening cysteine and the closing phenylalanine or tryptophan. The D gene is left open where the match is weak. Expanded clones are given a class, and other clones once, few, many or no size at all.

D gene	J gene	clone size	V gene	CDR3 protein	CDR3 DNA
TRBD1	TRBJ2-3	few	TRBV7-2	CASSLPDRGPRDTQYF	TGTGCCAGCAGCCTGCCGGACAGGGGGCCGAGAGATACGCAGTATTTT
-	TRBJ2-2	-	TRBV7-6	CASSLTATANTGELFF	TGTGCCAGCAGCTTAACCGCAACCGCGAACACCGGGGAGCTGTTTTTT
TRBD1	TRBJ2-7	-	TRBV2	CASDRGSYEQYF	TGTGCCAGTGACAGGGGCTCCTACGAGCAGTACTTC
-	TRBJ1-2	-	TRBV28	CASSLGRGGYTF	TGTGCCAGCAGTTTAGGGCGGGGGGGCTACACCTTC
-	TRBJ2-7	few	TRBV12-3/TRBV12-4	CASSSSLYEQYF	TGTGCCAGCAGTTCCAGTCTCTACGAGCAGTACTTC
-	TRBJ2-5	few	TRBV10-1	CASSETGFQETQYF	TGCGCCAGCAGTGAGACTGGATTCCAAGAGACCCAGTACTTC
-	TRBJ1-5	-	TRBV7-2	CASSLTLPDSLGNQPQHF	TGTGCCAGCAGCTTAACCCTACCCGACAGTTTAGGCAATCAGCCCCAGCATTTT
TRBD1	TRBJ1-2	-	TRBV28	CATGQGNYGYTF	TGTGCCACTGGACAGGGTAACTATGGCTACACCTTC
-	TRBJ2-3	-	TRBV5-4	CASSLGSGGTDTQYF	TGTGCCAGCAGCTTGGGGTCAGGGGGCACAGATACGCAGTATTTT
-	TRBJ1-2	-	TRBV6-5	CASSYWGRGGYTF	TGTGCCAGCAGTTACTGGGGTCGGGGAGGCTACACCTTC
-	TRBJ2-7	-	TRBV6-4	CASSRLRTVAYEQYF	TGTGCCAGCAGTCGACTTCGGACGGTAGCCTACGAGCAGTACTTC
-	TRBJ1-6	-	TRBV25-1	CASRWESSPLHF	TGTGCCAGCAGATGGGAGAGTTCACCCCTCCACTTT
-	TRBJ2-5	few	TRBV27	CASSLLGLQETQYF	TGTGCCAGCAGTTTATTGGGTTTACAAGAGACCCAGTACTTC
-	TRBJ1-1	-	TRBV30	CAWSAGRSTLNTEAFF	TGTGCCTGGAGCGCTGGACGGAGTACCTTGAACACTGAAGCTTTCTTT
-	TRBJ2-1	-	TRBV2	CAGTLLGRGYNEQFF	TGTGCCGGAACACTGCTAGGAAGGGGGTACAATGAGCAGTTCTTC